This T cell receptor (beta chain) was recovered during a study of post-analysis software for immune sequencing data. Points on this clonotype: What it binds is not known.

TCR beta cDNA libraries had unique molecular identifiers. TCRdb processed the PCR reads anew with MiXCR; each CDR3 protein has one entry. The data hold about 810,000 distinct CDR3 sequences, with roughly 58% observed a single time. Study conclusions and caveats: TRBV5-6, TRBV5-1 and TRBV20-1 were among roughly 5 TRBV segments more frequent in patients than controls. Strong co-clustering by F measure linked samples that shared a preparation batch.

There are 14 residues in the CDR3. CDR1 and CDR2 from the germline V gene are DFQATT and SNEGSKA (reference sequence). The sequenced sample consisted of blood. The origin of this receptor is a girl aged 5 to 17 with multiple sclerosis. The V and J genes are TRBV20-1 and TRBJ2-4, with TRBD2 matching over 7 bases. TRBJ2-7 explains the end of the DNA better; the J call may be wrong. The DNA of the CDR3 is TGCAGTGCTAGAGTTAGGGCGGGAGCCTACGAGCAGTACTTC. It is translated as CSARVRAGAYEQYF.